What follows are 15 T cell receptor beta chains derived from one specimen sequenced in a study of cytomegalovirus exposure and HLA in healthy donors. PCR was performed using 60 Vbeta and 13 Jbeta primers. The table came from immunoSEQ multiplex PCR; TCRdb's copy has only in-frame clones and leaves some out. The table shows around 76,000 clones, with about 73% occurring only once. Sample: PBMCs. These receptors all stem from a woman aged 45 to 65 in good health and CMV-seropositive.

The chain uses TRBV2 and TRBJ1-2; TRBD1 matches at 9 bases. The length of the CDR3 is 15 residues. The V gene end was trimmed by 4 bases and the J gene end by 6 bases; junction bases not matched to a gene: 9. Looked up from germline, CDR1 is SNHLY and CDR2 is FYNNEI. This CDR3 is CASSGDSTGGNGYTF. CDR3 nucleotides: TGTGCCAGCAGTGGGGATTCGACAGGGGGGAATGGCTACACCTTC.

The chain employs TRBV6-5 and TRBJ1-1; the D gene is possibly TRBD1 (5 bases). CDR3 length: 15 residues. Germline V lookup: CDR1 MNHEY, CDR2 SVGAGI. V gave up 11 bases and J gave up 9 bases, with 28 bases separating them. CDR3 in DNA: TGTGCCTGCTACCCCACCGCCCGAGACAGCGCAAAAGCTTTCTTT. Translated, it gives CACYPTARDSAKAFF.

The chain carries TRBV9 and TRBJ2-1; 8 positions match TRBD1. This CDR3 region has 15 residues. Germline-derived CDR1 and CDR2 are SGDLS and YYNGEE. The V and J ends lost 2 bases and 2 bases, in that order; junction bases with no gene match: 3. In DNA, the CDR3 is TGTGCCAGCAGCGTCGGACAGGGACCCTACAATGAGCAGTTCTTC. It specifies CASSVGQGPYNEQFF.

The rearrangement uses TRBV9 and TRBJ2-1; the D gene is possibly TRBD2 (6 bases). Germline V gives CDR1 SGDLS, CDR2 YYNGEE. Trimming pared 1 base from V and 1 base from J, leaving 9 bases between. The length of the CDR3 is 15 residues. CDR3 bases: TGTGCCAGCAGCGTATTAAGCGGGTCCTACAATGAGCAGTTCTTC. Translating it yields CASSVLSGSYNEQFF.

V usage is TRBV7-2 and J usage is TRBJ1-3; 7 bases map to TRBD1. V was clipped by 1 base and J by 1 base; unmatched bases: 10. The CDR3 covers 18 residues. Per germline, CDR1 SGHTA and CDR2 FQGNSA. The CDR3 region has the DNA TGTGCCAGCAGCTTAGTCGGGACAGCGGCTATATCTGGAAACACCATATATTTT. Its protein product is CASSLVGTAAISGNTIYF.

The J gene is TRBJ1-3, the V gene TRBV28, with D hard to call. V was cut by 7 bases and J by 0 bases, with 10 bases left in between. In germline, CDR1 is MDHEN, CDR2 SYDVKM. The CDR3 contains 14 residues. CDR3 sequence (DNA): TGTGCCAGCACTAGGCACAACTCTGGAAACACCATATATTTT. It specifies CASTRHNSGNTIYF.

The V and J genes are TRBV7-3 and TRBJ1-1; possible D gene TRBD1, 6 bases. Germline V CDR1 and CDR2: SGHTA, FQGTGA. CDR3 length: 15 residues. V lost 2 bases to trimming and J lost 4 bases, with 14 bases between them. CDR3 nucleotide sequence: TGTGCCAGCAGCTTAGGGGGACATTCAGTCACTGAAGCTTTCTTT. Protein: CASSLGGHSVTEAFF. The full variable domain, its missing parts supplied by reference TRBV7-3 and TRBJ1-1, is GAGVSQTPSNKVTEKGKYVELRCDPISGHTALYWYRQSLGQGPEFLIYFQGTGAADDSGLPNDRFFAVRPEGSVSTLKIQRTERGDSAVYLCASSLGGHSVTEAFFGQGTRLTVV.

CDR3 in amino acids: CAISANLIEGSGAEAFF. The CDR3 nucleotides read TGTGCCATCAGTGCCAATCTCATCGAGGGCAGTGGGGCTGAAGCTTTCTTT. The chain uses TRBV10-3 and TRBJ1-1, with D unresolved. Germline V CDR1 and CDR2: ENHRY, SYGVKD. This CDR3 has 17 residues. The V end lost 4 bases, the J end lost 6 bases, and 24 bases lay between the germline ends.

The CDR3 DNA sequence: TGTGCCAGCAGCGCCTATAGCGGCCAGCCAGATACGCAGTATTTT. This encodes CASSAYSGQPDTQYF. This chain uses TRBV9 with TRBJ2-3; D may be TRBD2 (6 bases). V was shortened by 3 bases and J by 4 bases, with 15 bases between the two germline ends. CDR1 and CDR2 from the germline V gene are SGDLS and YYNGEE. The CDR3 loop spans 15 amino acids.

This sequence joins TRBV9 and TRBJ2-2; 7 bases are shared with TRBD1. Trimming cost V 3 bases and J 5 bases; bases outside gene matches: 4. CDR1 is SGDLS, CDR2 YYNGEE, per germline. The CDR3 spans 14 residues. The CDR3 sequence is CASSGPTGTGELFF. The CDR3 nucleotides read TGTGCCAGCAGCGGCCCGACAGGGACCGGGGAGCTGTTTTTT.

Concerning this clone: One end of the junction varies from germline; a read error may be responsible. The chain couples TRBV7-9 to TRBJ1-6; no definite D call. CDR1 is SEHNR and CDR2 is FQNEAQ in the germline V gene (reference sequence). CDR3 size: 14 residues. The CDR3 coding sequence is TGTGTCAGCCTTTTGTCGGGATCTAATTCACCCCTCCACTTT. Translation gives CVSLLSGSNSPLHF.

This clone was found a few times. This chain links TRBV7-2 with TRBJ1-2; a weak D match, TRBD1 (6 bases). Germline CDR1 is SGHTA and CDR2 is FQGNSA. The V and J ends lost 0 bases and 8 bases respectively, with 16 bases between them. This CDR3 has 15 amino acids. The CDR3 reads CASSLAYREQGGYTF. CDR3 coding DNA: TGTGCCAGCAGCTTAGCATACAGGGAACAAGGCGGCTACACCTTC.

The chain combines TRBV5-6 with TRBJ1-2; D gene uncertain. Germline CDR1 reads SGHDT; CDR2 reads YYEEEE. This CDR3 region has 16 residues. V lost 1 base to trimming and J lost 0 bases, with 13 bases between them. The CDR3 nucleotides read TGTGCCAGCAGCTTGTTCTCAGTTTCACCTAACTATGGCTACACCTTC. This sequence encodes CASSLFSVSPNYGYTF.

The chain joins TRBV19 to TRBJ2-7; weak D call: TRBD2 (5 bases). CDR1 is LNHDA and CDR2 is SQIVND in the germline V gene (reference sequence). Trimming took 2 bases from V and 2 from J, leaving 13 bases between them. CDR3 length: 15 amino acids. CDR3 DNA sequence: TGTGCCAGTAGTATAACCACCGGGGTACCCTACGAGCAGTACTTC. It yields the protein CASSITTGVPYEQYF.

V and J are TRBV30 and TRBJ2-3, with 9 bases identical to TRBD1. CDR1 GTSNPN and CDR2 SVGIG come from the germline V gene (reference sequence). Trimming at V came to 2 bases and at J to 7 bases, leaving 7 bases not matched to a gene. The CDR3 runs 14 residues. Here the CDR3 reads CAWSPGTGKNTQYF. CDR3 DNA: TGTGCCTGGAGTCCCGGGACAGGGAAGAATACGCAGTATTTT. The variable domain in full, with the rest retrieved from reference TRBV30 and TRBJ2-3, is SQTIHQWPATLVQPVGSPLSLECTVEGTSNPNLYWYRQAAGRGLQLLFYSVGIGQISSEVPQNLSASRPQDRQFILSSKKLLLSDSGFYLCAWSPGTGKNTQYFGPGTRLTVL.